The 7 T cell receptor beta chains listed next were all sequenced from one sample in a study of human T cells and chemical hapten exposure. TCRdb re-called the RACE reads with MiXCR, one entry per CDR3 protein. The sample records over 95,000 distinct CDR3 sequences, roughly 12% being singletons. Time point reported: patch test 1, 2 weeks after DPC sensitization. The treatment here: therapeutic diphenylcyclopropenone sensitization with weekly scalp DPC. The source material was whole blood, sampled in connection with sensitization to the hapten diphenylcyclopropenone (DPC). The receptors shown here come from a woman between 40 and 55 years old with alopecia areata. Some clones in this sample may be carry-over from other donors' samples.

This clonotype was found a few times. The chain couples TRBV12-3 or TRBV12-4 to TRBJ2-1; tentative D call: TRBD2 (6 bases). V lost 3 bases and J 4 bases, leaving 13 bases between the germline ends. The CDR3 runs to 15 residues. CDR3 nucleotides: TGTGCCAGCAGTTTGGAGGGGCGGAATTACAATGAGCAGTTCTTC. Translating it yields CASSLEGRNYNEQFF.

This clonotype has just a few counts. The rearrangement uses TRBV11-2 and TRBJ2-7, with a tentative D call TRBD2 (5 bases). The CDR3 sequence is 13 residues long. CDR1 and CDR2 from the germline V gene are SGHAT and FQNNGV. V lost 0 bases, J lost 6 bases, and 9 bases lay in between. CDR3 DNA sequence: TGTGCCAGCAGCTTAGAGATAGGAGGCGAGCAGTACTTC. This translates into CASSLEIGGEQYF.

V usage is TRBV5-4 and J usage is TRBJ1-1; maybe TRBD1 (6 bases). The CDR3 sequence is 13 residues long. The V end lost 3 bases, the J end lost 5 bases, and 11 bases lay between the germline ends. Germline V gene lookup returns CDR1 SGHNT and CDR2 YYREEE (reference sequence). The DNA for the CDR3 is TGTGCCAGCAGCTCGGACAGCTTTACTGAAGCTTTCTTT. Translating gives CASSSDSFTEAFF.

In this sample, this clonotype turned up many times. This sequence joins TRBV6-1 and TRBJ1-4, with no clear D. The germline V and J ends were trimmed by 3 bases and 7 bases, with 12 bases remaining between them. Germline loops: CDR1 MNHNS, CDR2 SASEGT. The CDR3 loop spans 14 amino acids. Here the CDR3 DNA reads TGTGCCAGCAGTGACCCCAGCTTAGGTGAAAAACTGTTTTTT. Protein: CASSDPSLGEKLFF.

This chain uses TRBV12-3 or TRBV12-4 with TRBJ1-5; D unclear. V lost 2 bases to trimming and J lost 7 bases, with 15 bases between them. CDR3 length: 15 amino acids. CDR3 in DNA: TGTGCCAGCAGTTTATCTTGGGGTAGCGGGCAGCCCCAGCATTTT. Protein product: CASSLSWGSGQPQHF.

The chain carries TRBV28 and TRBJ2-2; 8 bases are shared with TRBD1. The ends lost 8 bases at V and 5 bases at J; junction bases unmatched: 4. Germline assignment: CDR1 MDHEN and CDR2 SYDVKM. This CDR3 is 13 amino acids long. The CDR3, as DNA: TGTGCCAGCGAACAGGGGGAAACCGGGGAGCTGTTTTTT. It translates to CASEQGETGELFF.

V and J are TRBV5-1 and TRBJ2-3; TRBD2 matches at 10 bases. The CDR3 is 15 amino acids. The trim removed 4 bases at V and 3 bases at J, leaving 5 bases unmatched. Germline CDR1 reads SGHRS; CDR2 reads YFSETQ. CDR3 sequence (DNA): TGCGCCAGCAGCCATAGCGGGGGGAGAACAGATACGCAGTATTTT. It is translated as CASSHSGGRTDTQYF.